The 26 T cell receptor beta chains given below trace back to one sample, sequenced in a study of T cells in Graves' hyperthyroidism and ophthalmopathy. Amplification of TCR beta CDR3 regions was performed using RNA transcripts as template. A set of HTBI primers served as the primers for a first-round RT-PCR of the TCR CDR3. TCRdb re-called the multiplex PCR reads with MiXCR, one entry per CDR3 protein. The sample consists of about 640,000 distinct CDR3 sequences, about 45% of them appearing once. Sample: peripheral blood or thyroid tissue (not recorded which). The origin of the receptors is an adult man with Graves' disease, either hyperthyroidism or ophthalmopathy (not recorded which).

The J gene is TRBJ1-2, the V gene TRBV29-1, with 11 bases that match TRBD1. The germline V gene encodes CDR1 SQVTM and CDR2 ANQGSEA. The length of the CDR3 is 12 residues. The CDR3 region has the DNA TGCAGTTCGGGACAGGGGGTGAATGGCTACACCTTC. Translated, it gives CSSGQGVNGYTF.

This clonotype has more than one count but fewer than ten. This chain links TRBV20-1 with TRBJ1-1, with TRBD1 matching 8 bases. Germline assignment: CDR1 DFQATT and CDR2 SNEGSKA (reference sequence). Trimming removed 5 bases from V and 6 bases from J; junction bases left unmatched: 8. The length of the CDR3 is 13 residues. CDR3 nucleotides: TGCAGTGCTCCGGACAGGGACGCCGCTGAAGCTTTCTTT. Protein: CSAPDRDAAEAFF.

V usage is TRBV20-1 and J usage is TRBJ2-5, with a possible D match to TRBD2 (7 bases). With 6 bases removed from V and 7 bases from J, the gap between germline ends came to 15 bases. CDR1 and CDR2 (germline): DFQATT, SNEGSKA (reference sequence). The CDR3 runs 12 residues. The CDR3 sequence is CSAKGRGGTQYF. CDR3 nucleotide sequence: TGCAGTGCAAAAGGAAGGGGGGGGACCCAGTACTTC.

This clonotype was detected only a few times. The chain uses TRBV9 and TRBJ1-5; no firm D call. Germline loops: CDR1 SGDLS, CDR2 YYNGEE. The CDR3 covers 14 residues. Deletions cut 0 bases from V and 0 bases from J, with 4 bases between. The CDR3 is CASSVGYSNQPQHF. CDR3 DNA sequence: TGTGCCAGCAGCGTAGGTTATAGCAATCAGCCCCAGCATTTT.

The V and J genes are TRBV13 and TRBJ2-7, with TRBD1 matching 7 bases. Germline CDR1 reads PRHDT; CDR2 reads FYEKMQ (reference sequence). The V segment lost 2 bases and the J segment 3 bases; nucleotides outside the gene matches: 7. The CDR3 totals 15 residues. CDR3 sequence (DNA): TGTGCCAGCAGCTTAACAGGGGATTTCGGCTACGAGCAGTACTTC. It codes for CASSLTGDFGYEQYF. Combining the CDR3 with reference TRBV13 and TRBJ2-7 gives the whole variable domain AAGVIQSPRHLIKEKRETATLKCYPIPRHDTVYWYQQGPGQDPQFLISFYEKMQSDKGSIPDRFSAQQFSDYHSELNMSSLELGDSALYFCASSLTGDFGYEQYFGPGTRLTVT.

CDR3 sequence (DNA): TGTGCCAGCAGTTACTCGAGTTTGGCAGGAAACACCATATATTTT. Protein sequence: CASSYSSLAGNTIYF. The chain is built from TRBV6-5 and TRBJ1-3; D gene unclear. V was clipped by 0 bases and J by 4 bases, with 10 bases between them. The CDR3 contains 15 residues. CDR1 is MNHEY, CDR2 SVGAGI, per germline.

This rearrangement joins TRBV10-3 to TRBJ1-6; maybe TRBD1 (6 bases). Trimming removed 4 bases from V and 5 bases from J, with 15 bases in between. The CDR3 extends over 16 amino acids. CDR1 and CDR2 (germline): ENHRY, SYGVKD. The CDR3 DNA is TGTGCCATCAGTGTTAGGGACATCGGAAATAATTCACCCCTCCACTTT. As protein: CAISVRDIGNNSPLHF.

This clonotype was found a few times. The rearrangement uses TRBV16 and TRBJ1-6, with D perhaps TRBD1 (6 bases). The CDR3 length is 15 residues. The V gene's germline CDR1 is KGHSY and CDR2 FQNENV. V lost 8 bases, J lost 9 bases, and 20 bases lay in between. The CDR3 bases are TGTGCCAGCCAACAAACGGGGGCTCGGCGTTCACCCCTCCACTTT. It codes for CASQQTGARRSPLHF.

The V gene is TRBV19, the J gene TRBJ2-2; D is ambiguous. The CDR3 covers 14 residues. V was pared by 3 bases and J by 4 bases, with 9 bases between. Looked up from germline, CDR1 is LNHDA and CDR2 is SQIVND (reference sequence). CDR3 loop: CASSILSPTGELFF. CDR3 bases: TGTGCCAGTAGTATTTTGAGTCCCACCGGGGAGCTGTTTTTT.

The chain employs TRBV7-9 and TRBJ2-7; 7 bases agree with TRBD2. V lost 5 bases and J lost 7; bases outside the gene matches: 23. This CDR3 contains 18 residues. CDR1 SEHNR and CDR2 FQNEAQ come from the germline V gene (reference sequence). For the CDR3, the DNA is TGTGCCAGCAGCCAACAGCGGATGGCGGGAGCAGCCTCCAGGGAGCAGTACTTC. Its translation: CASSQQRMAGAASREQYF. The whole variable domain, filled in from reference TRBV7-9 and TRBJ2-7, reads DTGVSQNPRHKITKRGQNVTFRCDPISEHNRLYWYRQTLGQGPEFLTYFQNEAQLEKSRLLSDRFSAERPKGSFSTLEIQRTEQGDSAMYLCASSQQRMAGAASREQYFGPGTRLTVT.

This chain links TRBV7-9 with TRBJ1-1; D gene uncertain. CDR3 size: 14 residues. The germline V gene has CDR1 SEHNR and CDR2 FQNEAQ (reference sequence). Trimming cost V 3 bases and J 7 bases, with 15 bases left between them. In DNA form, the CDR3 reads TGTGCCAGCAGCTTGAACCCCTTTGGCAGTGAAGCTTTCTTT. Its translation is CASSLNPFGSEAFF.

This chain links TRBV20-1 with TRBJ1-6; D call uncertain. V lost 6 bases and J lost 4, with 16 bases in between. Per the germline V gene, CDR1 is DFQATT and CDR2 is SNEGSKA (reference sequence). CDR3 size: 15 residues. The CDR3 reads CSAERLTAYNSPLHF. The DNA for the CDR3 is TGCAGTGCCGAGAGGCTTACCGCTTATAATTCACCCCTCCACTTT.

This clonotype was detected ten times or more. The V gene is TRBV10-3, the J gene TRBJ1-2; 7 bases line up with TRBD1. This CDR3 spans 15 amino acids. The V gene's germline CDR1 is ENHRY and CDR2 SYGVKD. V was clipped by 11 bases and J by 2 bases; unmatched bases: 14. The CDR3 nucleotides are TGTGCCGTCTACAGGGGCCCAAACAACAACTATGGCTACACCTTC. Its translation: CAVYRGPNNNYGYTF.

J is TRBJ2-7 and V is TRBV29-1; TRBD2 is a possible D gene (6 bases). The CDR3 contains 13 residues. V was clipped by 0 bases and J by 8 bases, with 14 bases between them. Germline CDR1 SQVTM, CDR2 ANQGSEA. The DNA for the CDR3 is TGCAGCGTTGAAGATTCTGCGGGGACCCAGCAGTACTTC. Residues: CSVEDSAGTQQYF.

The V call is TRBV9, the J call TRBJ1-6, with 7 bases aligning to TRBD1. The CDR3 runs 15 residues. Germline loops: CDR1 SGDLS, CDR2 YYNGEE. V lost 5 bases and J lost 6; bases outside the gene matches: 8. CDR3 sequence: CASSLTTGANSPLHF. The CDR3 nucleotides are TGTGCCAGCAGTTTGACTACAGGGGCTAATTCACCCCTCCACTTT.

CDR3 DNA sequence: TGCAGCGTTGAAGGGACAGGGGTGGATGAAAAACTGTTTTTT. It codes for CSVEGTGVDEKLFF. The gene calls are TRBV29-1 and TRBJ1-4; 9 nucleotides agree with TRBD1. The CDR3 totals 14 residues. V lost 1 base, J lost 6 bases, and 3 bases stayed unmatched. Per the germline V gene, CDR1 is SQVTM and CDR2 is ANQGSEA.

J is TRBJ2-2 and V is TRBV6-1; D gene ambiguous. V dropped 6 bases and J dropped 4 bases, with 12 bases sitting between them. Looked up from germline, CDR1 is MNHNS and CDR2 is SASEGT. This CDR3 is built from 14 residues. The CDR3 nucleotides are TGTGCCAGCAGGGACCCTCGGGCCACCGGGGAGCTGTTTTTT. The encoded protein is CASRDPRATGELFF.

This clonotype was seen only a few times. The chain uses TRBV7-2 and TRBJ2-7, with 8 nucleotides matching TRBD2. Trimming at V came to 1 base and at J to 3 bases, leaving 8 bases not matched to a gene. Germline CDR1 reads SGHTA; CDR2 reads FQGNSA. The CDR3 is made up of 16 amino acids. The CDR3: CASSLVPGGRFYEQYF. The CDR3 DNA reads TGTGCCAGCAGCTTAGTCCCGGGAGGGCGATTCTACGAGCAGTACTTC.

This clonotype was observed at least ten times. The rearrangement uses TRBV29-1 and TRBJ2-7, with a weak D call TRBD1 (5 bases). Germline-derived CDR1 and CDR2 are SQVTM and ANQGSEA. The CDR3 length is 13 residues. The V end was cut by 2 bases, the J end by 4 bases, with 12 bases between. The CDR3 region is CSVESKTAYEQYF. Written as DNA, the CDR3 is TGCAGCGTTGAATCGAAGACAGCATACGAGCAGTACTTC.

A few counts support this clonotype. This chain connects TRBV20-1 to TRBJ1-2, with a possible D match to TRBD1 (5 bases). CDR1 DFQATT and CDR2 SNEGSKA come from the germline V gene (reference sequence). CDR3 length: 15 residues. Trimming cost V 1 base and J 1 base, with 13 bases left between them. The CDR3 is CSARGGSILNYGYTF. CDR3 nucleotides: TGCAGTGCTAGAGGGGGCAGTATCCTTAACTATGGCTACACCTTC.

The table lists this clonotype with a count of one. The chain combines TRBV7-2 with TRBJ2-7, with D tentatively TRBD2 (6 bases). V lost 1 base and J 10 bases, leaving 20 bases between the germline ends. CDR3 length equals 15 residues. From germline, CDR1 is SGHTA and CDR2 FQGNSA. Written as DNA, the CDR3 is TGTGCCAGCAGCTTAGAGAGTTCTAGCTGGGAGGCCCAGTACTTC. Translating gives CASSLESSSWEAQYF.

A few counts support this clonotype. The chain links TRBV7-9 to TRBJ1-1, with D perhaps TRBD1 (5 bases). Deletions cut 6 bases from V and 1 base from J, with 15 bases between. The CDR3 runs 15 residues. Germline CDR1 SEHNR, CDR2 FQNEAQ (reference sequence). The CDR3 region is CASSSGGAWNTEAFF. Written as DNA, the CDR3 is TGTGCCAGCAGTTCTGGTGGGGCATGGAACACTGAAGCTTTCTTT.

Concerning this clonotype: A read error is possible here, since a much larger clone lies one base away. The rearrangement joins TRBV24-1 to TRBJ2-7; 9 nucleotides match TRBD2. Trimming cost V 4 bases and J 2 bases; bases outside gene matches: 2. CDR1 is KGHDR and CDR2 is SFDVKD in the germline V gene. This CDR3 comprises 14 residues. The CDR3 protein is CATSESSGTYEQYF. The CDR3 nucleotides read TGTGCCACCAGTGAGTCTAGCGGGACCTACGAGCAGTACTTC.

Comment on this clonotype: This clone may be a read error of a much larger clone one base away. This chain uses TRBV7-2 with TRBJ2-7, with 12 bases that match TRBD2. With 4 bases clipped from V and 12 bases from J, the junction kept 7 bases outside the gene matches. Germline V gene data show CDR1 as SGHTA and CDR2 as FQGNSA. This CDR3 has 13 amino acids. The DNA for the CDR3 is TGTGCCAGCAGCTCACTAGCGGGAGGCTCGGGGTACTTC. Amino acids: CASSSLAGGSGYF.

This clonotype has only a few counts. The V and J genes are TRBV2 and TRBJ1-4, with D possibly matching TRBD1 (6 bases). V lost 6 bases, J lost 4 bases, and 9 bases lay in between. CDR1 and CDR2 from the germline V gene are SNHLY and FYNNEI. The length of the CDR3 is 13 residues. The CDR3 DNA reads as TGTGCCAGCAGGACAGGTAGTAATGAAAAACTGTTTTTT. Its protein is CASRTGSNEKLFF.

The V call is TRBV7-9, the J call TRBJ2-6; possibly TRBD1 or TRBD2 for D (6 bases each). The CDR3 runs to 14 residues. V shed 0 bases and J shed 11 bases, with 11 bases lying between them. Per the germline V gene, CDR1 is SEHNR and CDR2 is FQNEAQ (reference sequence). For the CDR3, the DNA is TGTGCCAGCAGCTTAGCAGGGGGGACCTACGTCCTGACTTTC. Translation: CASSLAGGTYVLTF. Based on the CDR3 plus reference TRBV7-9 and TRBJ2-6, the full variable domain is DTGVSQNPRHKITKRGQNVTFRCDPISEHNRLYWYRQTLGQGPEFLTYFQNEAQLEKSRLLSDRFSAERPKGSFSTLEIQRTEQGDSAMYLCASSLAGGTYVLTFGAGSRLTVL.